The 28 T cell receptor beta chains below all came from one sample that was sequenced in a study of blood T cell repertoires in COVID-19. Clones were sequenced by immunoSEQ multiplex PCR, and TCRdb holds only the in-frame ones, with some missing. The table shows some 200,000 clones, with 75% to 85% occurring only once. The source material was peripheral blood. The receptors were gathered from a woman in her sixties or seventies with COVID-19, enrolled during active disease.

In this sample, this clone turned up once. The sample has other DNA sequences that encode this CDR3 too. The chain recombines TRBV29-1 with TRBJ1-1; 7 bases fit TRBD1. From germline, CDR1 is SQVTM and CDR2 ANQGSEA. The trim removed 6 bases at V and 5 bases at J, leaving 3 bases unmatched. The CDR3 loop spans 11 amino acids. This CDR3 is CSVYRGTEAFF. The CDR3 DNA follows: TGCAGCGTCTACAGGGGAACTGAAGCTTTCTTT.

J is TRBJ1-4 and V is TRBV18; 9 bases match TRBD1. V was clipped by 3 bases and J by 7 bases; unmatched bases: 3. From germline, CDR1 is KGHSH and CDR2 LQKENI. This CDR3 is built from 14 residues. CDR3 region: CASSPTGGSEKLFF. The CDR3 bases are TGTGCCAGCTCACCCACAGGGGGCAGTGAAAAACTGTTTTTT.

The gene calls are TRBV29-1 and TRBJ2-7, with TRBD1 matching 7 bases. The length of the CDR3 is 13 residues. Unmatched junction bases numbered 2, after V lost 1 base and J lost 2 bases. Germline CDR1 reads SQVTM; CDR2 reads ANQGSEA. CDR3 in DNA: TGCAGCGTTGAAGGACAGGGCGCCTACGAGCAGTACTTC. Translation: CSVEGQGAYEQYF.

The chain joins TRBV10-1 to TRBJ2-1, with D unresolved. The germline gives CDR1 WNHNN, CDR2 SYGVQD (reference sequence). The CDR3 extends over 12 amino acids. Trimming removed 10 bases from V and 8 bases from J, with 15 bases in between. In DNA, the CDR3 is TGCGCCACCTTCGGTGAGTCGCATGAGCAGTTCTTC. It codes for CATFGESHEQFF.

V and J are TRBV28 and TRBJ2-5, with D possibly TRBD2 on 5 matching bases. Germline V CDR1 and CDR2: MDHEN, SYDVKM. The length of the CDR3 is 13 residues. Trimming took off 7 bases at V and 5 bases at J, with 14 bases between the two ends. CDR3 amino acids: CASKAPGGETQYF. The CDR3 DNA follows: TGTGCCAGCAAGGCCCCGGGCGGGGAGACCCAGTACTTC.

V gene TRBV9 combines with J gene TRBJ2-1, with 9 bases identical to TRBD2. CDR3 length equals 15 residues. With 0 bases clipped from V and 4 bases from J, the junction kept 2 bases outside the gene matches. Per the germline V gene, CDR1 is SGDLS and CDR2 is YYNGEE. The CDR3 is CASSVGGRDYNEQFF. In nucleotides, the CDR3 is TGTGCCAGCAGCGTAGGCGGGAGGGATTACAATGAGCAGTTCTTC.

The rearrangement joins TRBV7-9 to TRBJ1-5, with 8 bases fitting TRBD1. The V segment lost 6 bases and the J segment 0 bases; nucleotides outside the gene matches: 4. From germline, CDR1 is SEHNR and CDR2 FQNEAQ (reference sequence). CDR3 length equals 15 residues. The CDR3 reads CASSQTGDSNQPQHF. CDR3 nucleotide sequence: TGTGCCAGCAGTCAGACAGGGGATAGCAATCAGCCCCAGCATTTT.

The chain combines TRBV28 with TRBJ2-1; unclear D gene. This CDR3 is 14 amino acids long. V was clipped by 4 bases and J by 2 bases, with 9 bases between them. CDR1 is MDHEN, CDR2 SYDVKM, per germline. The CDR3 DNA is TGTGCCAGCAGTTCGCCCAACACCTACAATGAGCAGTTCTTC. Protein sequence: CASSSPNTYNEQFF. Together with reference TRBV28 and TRBJ2-1, the CDR3 gives the full variable domain: DVKVTQSSRYLVKRTGEKVFLECVQDMDHENMFWYRQDPGLGLRLIYFSYDVKMKEKGDIPEGYSVSREKKERFSLILESASTNQTSMYLCASSSPNTYNEQFFGPGTRLTVL.

The J gene is TRBJ2-5, the V gene TRBV19; D is perhaps TRBD1 (5 bases). This CDR3 comprises 16 residues. CDR1 is LNHDA and CDR2 is SQIVND in the germline V gene (reference sequence). Trimming took off 4 bases at V and 5 bases at J, with 20 bases between the two ends. CDR3 loop: CASSTLGQGGSETQYF. The CDR3, as DNA: TGTGCCAGTAGTACCCTCGGGCAGGGTGGCTCGGAGACCCAGTACTTC.

The genes are TRBV5-4 and TRBJ1-1, with a possible D match to TRBD1 (5 bases). Germline assignment: CDR1 SGHNT and CDR2 YYREEE (reference sequence). The CDR3 spans 15 residues. V was clipped by 0 bases and J by 0 bases, with 9 bases between them. CDR3: CASSLGDRMNTEAFF. The CDR3 nucleotides read TGTGCCAGCAGCTTGGGCGACAGAATGAACACTGAAGCTTTCTTT.

The gene calls are TRBV21-1 and TRBJ2-5; no DNA check was done on the table's D call, TRBD1. TRBV21-1 is termed a pseudogene. The CDR3 extends over 17 amino acids. DNA of the CDR3: TGTGCCAGCAGCAACCACCTGCAGGGGGCCTTCTGGGAGACCCAGTACTTC. Protein product: CASSNHLQGAFWETQYF.

The V gene is TRBV2, the J gene TRBJ2-7; D may be TRBD1 (6 bases). Germline V gives CDR1 SNHLY, CDR2 FYNNEI. This CDR3 has 16 residues. The ends were cut back, 6 bases at V and 3 bases at J, with 21 bases in the middle. This CDR3 is CASRPLPAQGGYEQYF. The CDR3 DNA reads TGTGCCAGCAGGCCCCTCCCCGCACAGGGTGGCTACGAGCAGTACTTC.

This chain joins TRBV27 and TRBJ1-6, with D perhaps TRBD1 (6 bases). The germline V and J ends were trimmed by 0 bases and 11 bases, with 17 bases remaining between them. Looked up from germline, CDR1 is MNHEY and CDR2 is SMNVEV (reference sequence). The CDR3 runs 16 residues. The CDR3 nucleotides read TGTGCCAGCAGTTTATCAAGGACAGCCTCCCAAGCACCCCTCCACTTT. Translating gives CASSLSRTASQAPLHF.

This rearrangement joins TRBV5-1 to TRBJ2-3; D gene unclear. The CDR3 is 13 amino acids. In germline, CDR1 is SGHRS, CDR2 YFSETQ. Trimming shortened V by 4 bases and J by 3 bases, and 9 bases separated the two germline ends. The CDR3 DNA reads as TGCGCCAGCAGCCATAGAAGTACAGATACGCAGTATTTT. It codes for CASSHRSTDTQYF.

This clone was seen just once. V is TRBV3-1 (or the pseudogene TRBV3-2) and J is TRBJ1-2, with D maybe TRBD1 (6 bases). CDR1 is LGHDT and CDR2 is YNNKEL in the germline V gene (reference sequence). The CDR3 consists of 14 residues. Between the trimmed V and J ends, which lost 4 bases and 5 bases, there was a span of 14 bases. The CDR3 loop is CASSPRTESYGYTF. DNA for the CDR3: TGTGCCAGCAGCCCCCGGACAGAATCTTATGGCTACACCTTC.

J is TRBJ2-7 and V is TRBV24-1; tentatively, D is TRBD1 (6 bases). The CDR3 runs to 14 residues. V was cut by 4 bases and J by 2 bases, with 11 bases left in between. CDR1 is KGHDR, CDR2 SFDVKD, per germline. The CDR3 DNA reads TGTGCCACCAGTGACCCCAGGGGCACCTACGAGCAGTACTTC. Protein: CATSDPRGTYEQYF.

The DNA for the CDR3 is TGTGCCAGCAGTTACTCTCGGCTAGCGGCCTACAATGAGCAGTTCTTC. This gives the protein CASSYSRLAAYNEQFF. The J gene is TRBJ2-1, the V gene TRBV6-5; TRBD2 aligns across 7 bases. CDR3 length: 16 amino acids. The germline CDR1 and CDR2 sequences are MNHEY and SVGAGI. Unmatched junction bases numbered 4, after V lost 0 bases and J lost 2 bases.

This clone was observed a single time. The chain employs TRBV6-1 and TRBJ1-2; a weak D match, TRBD1 (5 bases). This CDR3 has 13 amino acids. Per germline, CDR1 MNHNS and CDR2 SASEGT. The ends were cut back, 2 bases at V and 13 bases at J, with 17 bases in the middle. CDR3 nucleotide sequence: TGTGCCAGCAGTGAATTAAAAGTTGGGGCCAGCACCTTC. Translation gives CASSELKVGASTF.

This sequence joins TRBV29-1 and TRBJ1-2; D is ambiguous. Germline CDR1 reads SQVTM; CDR2 reads ANQGSEA. V lost 6 bases and J 2 bases, leaving 10 bases between the germline ends. The CDR3 loop spans 12 amino acids. The CDR3 DNA reads as TGCAGCGTCTCCCCCGGGAACTATGGCTACACCTTC. This encodes CSVSPGNYGYTF. Based on the CDR3 plus reference TRBV29-1 and TRBJ1-2, the full variable domain is SAVISQKPSRDICQRGTSLTIQCQVDSQVTMMFWYRQQPGQSLTLIATANQGSEATYESGFVIDKFPISRPNLTFSTLTVSNMSPEDSSIYLCSVSPGNYGYTFGSGTRLTVV.

The chain is built from TRBV18 and TRBJ2-7; 7 positions match TRBD2. Germline lookup yields CDR1 KGHSH and CDR2 LQKENI. V dropped 5 bases and J dropped 5; count of bases not matched to a gene: 12. There are 15 residues in the CDR3. This chain's CDR3 is CASSFKTSRTNEQYF. CDR3 sequence (DNA): TGTGCCAGCTCATTTAAGACTAGCCGTACCAACGAGCAGTACTTC. Supplemented by reference TRBV18 and TRBJ2-7, the full variable domain reads NAGVMQNPRHLVRRRGQEARLRCSPMKGHSHVYWYRQLPEEGLKFMVYLQKENIIDESGMPKERFSAEFPKEGPSILRIQQVVRGDSAAYFCASSFKTSRTNEQYFGPGTRLTVT.

The sample holds one count of this clone. The genes are TRBV3-1 (or the pseudogene TRBV3-2) and TRBJ2-1; 8 bases match TRBD2. V shed 3 bases, J shed 6 bases, and the junction held 10 bases outside the gene matches. Germline lookup yields CDR1 LGHDT and CDR2 YNNKEL (reference sequence). The CDR3 contains 16 residues. The DNA for the CDR3 is TGTGCCAGCAGCCAGAGGGGGTTAGCGGGACTCAATGAGCAGTTCTTC. Amino acids: CASSQRGLAGLNEQFF.

This clone came up a few times. The chain is built from TRBV19 and TRBJ1-4; D is possibly TRBD1 (6 bases). Trimming took off 3 bases at V and 5 bases at J, with 13 bases between the two ends. Per germline, CDR1 LNHDA and CDR2 SQIVND (reference sequence). The CDR3 spans 15 residues. The CDR3 DNA reads as TGTGCCAGTAGTATTTCCCAGGGGAGAAATGAAAAACTGTTTTTT. Translation: CASSISQGRNEKLFF.

J is TRBJ1-6 and V is TRBV7-2, with D unclear. V was shortened by 3 bases and J by 5 bases, with 17 bases between the two germline ends. The CDR3 is 17 amino acids. The germline CDR1 and CDR2 sequences are SGHTA and FQGNSA. The CDR3 DNA reads as TGTGCCAGCAGCTTGGCCGGCGGCCAGAATAATAATTCACCCCTCCACTTT. Its translation: CASSLAGGQNNNSPLHF.

The CDR3 sequence is CASSFNPGGRETQYF. CDR3 sequence (DNA): TGCGCCAGCAGCTTCAATCCAGGGGGTCGAGAGACCCAGTACTTC. The V gene is TRBV5-1, the J gene TRBJ2-5, with 7 bases identical to TRBD1. V was pared by 2 bases and J by 4 bases, with 8 bases of the junction left unmatched. This CDR3 contains 15 residues. CDR1 SGHRS and CDR2 YFSETQ come from the germline V gene.

This chain joins TRBV6-2 or TRBV6-3 and TRBJ1-2, with a tentative D call TRBD1 (6 bases). The CDR3 loop spans 15 amino acids. V was cut by 1 base and J by 3 bases, with 12 bases left in between. The V gene's germline CDR1 is MNHEY and CDR2 SVGEGT. CDR3 DNA: TGTGCCAGCAGTTACTGGGCAGGGGTGGACTATGGCTACACCTTC. It translates to CASSYWAGVDYGYTF.

Worth noting for this clone: The sample holds other DNA sequences that translate to the same CDR3. This sequence joins TRBV15 and TRBJ1-2; 9 bases are a match to TRBD1. Germline V CDR1 and CDR2: LNHNV, YYDKDF (reference sequence). The CDR3 runs to 14 residues. With V trimmed by 6 bases and J by 4 bases, 6 bases remained unmatched. The CDR3 DNA follows: TGTGCCACCAGTGCCGGGACAGGGCTCTATGGCTACACCTTC. This codes for CATSAGTGLYGYTF.

The rearrangement links TRBV6-6 to TRBJ2-2; TRBD2 matches at 8 bases. Trimming took 6 bases from V and 4 from J; bases not matched to a gene: 4. Germline-derived CDR1 and CDR2 are MNHNY and SVGAGI (reference sequence). The CDR3 consists of 14 residues. The CDR3 sequence: CASSKRESTGELFF. For the CDR3, the DNA is TGTGCCAGCAGCAAGCGGGAGAGCACCGGGGAGCTGTTTTTT.

The chain carries TRBV5-1 and TRBJ2-5; 9 bases line up with TRBD2. J lost 5 bases, V lost 0 bases, and 5 bases had no gene match. Germline V gene data show CDR1 as SGHRS and CDR2 as YFSETQ. The length of the CDR3 is 15 residues. In DNA, the CDR3 is TGCGCCAGCAGCTTGGAGACTAGCGGATCGGAGACCCAGTACTTC. Translation: CASSLETSGSETQYF.